Presented here are 26 T cell receptor beta chains from one specimen sequenced in a study of naive and memory T cell subsets. Treatment specified: skin biopsy from PPD injection site in Mantoux-positive individual. TCR cDNA received a 3' ligated oligonucleotide that carried a UMI. The SP2 primer and nested alpha and beta constant region primers amplified ligated cDNA in four rounds. TCRdb reprocessed the UMI-ligation and nested PCR reads with MiXCR, giving one entry per CDR3 protein. Altogether 20,000 to 25,000 distinct CDR3 sequences are present, approximately 5.7% being singletons, with the ten largest covering 6.2%. The specimen was skin, collected from a tuberculin skin test site. These receptor sequences come from an adult in good health.

This clonotype was counted only a few times. The rearrangement links TRBV7-9 to TRBJ2-3; D unresolved. Trimming removed 5 bases from V and 6 bases from J, with 12 bases in between. The CDR3 runs 13 residues. In germline, CDR1 is SEHNR, CDR2 FQNEAQ (reference sequence). CDR3 in amino acids: CASSPIPYDTQYF. CDR3 DNA sequence: TGTGCCAGCAGCCCAATCCCTTACGATACGCAGTATTTT. The whole variable domain, filled in from reference TRBV7-9 and TRBJ2-3, reads DTGVSQNPRHKITKRGQNVTFRCDPISEHNRLYWYRQTLGQGPEFLTYFQNEAQLEKSRLLSDRFSAERPKGSFSTLEIQRTEQGDSAMYLCASSPIPYDTQYFGPGTRLTVL.

There are many counts of this clonotype. This chain uses TRBV20-1 with TRBJ1-5; TRBD1 matches 7 bases. Germline V gives CDR1 DFQATT, CDR2 SNEGSKA (reference sequence). V lost 5 bases to trimming and J lost 7 bases; unmatched junction nucleotides: 8. The CDR3 sequence is 13 residues long. CDR3 loop: CSADEGAGQPQHF. CDR3 in DNA: TGCAGTGCTGATGAGGGGGCAGGCCAGCCCCAGCATTTT.

This clonotype was found many times. The V and J genes are TRBV12-3 or TRBV12-4 and TRBJ1-1, with 9 bases aligning to TRBD1. J gave up 5 bases and V 6 bases, and 7 bases lay outside the gene matches. The CDR3 totals 14 residues. CDR3 bases: TGTGCCAGCAGCCAGACTGACAGGGGGACTGAAGCTTTCTTT. This translates into CASSQTDRGTEAFF.

This clonotype was seen a few times. The chain joins TRBV5-5 to TRBJ2-3; D perhaps matches TRBD1 (5 bases). Germline-derived CDR1 and CDR2 are SGHKS and YYEKEE (reference sequence). V was trimmed by 2 bases and J by 0 bases, leaving 13 bases between them. The CDR3 is 16 residues long. The CDR3 bases are TGTGCCAGCAGCTTATCACCGACAGCCAGCACAGATACGCAGTATTTT. The encoded protein is CASSLSPTASTDTQYF.

This clonotype was recorded a few times. This chain joins TRBV28 and TRBJ1-1, with 7 bases lining up with TRBD1. The CDR3 is 15 residues long. Germline values: CDR1 MDHEN, CDR2 SYDVKM. Germline trimming cut 6 bases from V and 4 bases from J; bases unmatched to any gene: 11. CDR3 sequence (DNA): TGTGCCAGCAGCCGAGGGGGCCCGGCAGGCACTGAAGCTTTCTTT. This sequence encodes CASSRGGPAGTEAFF.

In this sample, this clonotype turned up many times. The genes are TRBV6-5 and TRBJ2-1; the D is unclear. The CDR3 is 13 residues long. The germline V gene has CDR1 MNHEY and CDR2 SVGAGI. Between the trimmed V and J ends, which lost 8 bases and 1 base, there was a span of 9 bases. CDR3 nucleotide sequence: TGTGCCAGCTCTCGGCAGTCCTACAATGAGCAGTTCTTC. This translates into CASSRQSYNEQFF.

This clonotype was found many times. V is TRBV29-1 and J is TRBJ2-3; 9 bases fit TRBD2. CDR1 is SQVTM and CDR2 is ANQGSEA in the germline V gene. V lost 3 bases to trimming and J lost 0 bases; unmatched junction nucleotides: 4. The CDR3 runs to 15 residues. CDR3 nucleotides: TGCAGCGTTGACCCTAGCGGGACAAGCACAGATACGCAGTATTTT. Translated: CSVDPSGTSTDTQYF.

This clonotype is deemed medium-sized. The CDR3 bases are TGTGCCAGCAGCTCACTACTCTCCTACGAGCAGTACTTC. Protein product: CASSSLLSYEQYF. The gene calls are TRBV7-9 and TRBJ2-7; D unclear. Trimming left V 4 bases short and J 0 bases short, with 7 bases between. The CDR3 consists of 13 residues. The V gene's germline CDR1 is SEHNR and CDR2 FQNEAQ (reference sequence). Using reference TRBV7-9 and TRBJ2-7 for the parts outside the CDR3, the full variable domain is DTGVSQNPRHKITKRGQNVTFRCDPISEHNRLYWYRQTLGQGPEFLTYFQNEAQLEKSRLLSDRFSAERPKGSFSTLEIQRTEQGDSAMYLCASSSLLSYEQYFGPGTRLTVT.

This sequence joins TRBV19 and TRBJ2-7; D may be TRBD2 (6 bases). CDR1 is LNHDA, CDR2 SQIVND, per germline (reference sequence). This CDR3 has 15 residues. Trimming stripped 6 bases from V and 3 bases from J, with 18 bases between. The CDR3 DNA sequence: TGTGCCAGTAGCAAGGATCCAGGAGGGGTCTACGAGCAGTACTTC. It codes for CASSKDPGGVYEQYF.

This clonotype was seen ten or more times. An end of the junction does not agree with germline; a read error may underlie this. V usage is TRBV5-5 and J usage is TRBJ2-7, with D perhaps being TRBD1 or TRBD2 (5 bases each). This CDR3 is built from 14 residues. Germline V lookup: CDR1 SGHKS, CDR2 YYEKEE (reference sequence). The CDR3: CASSWGSGPYEQYF. CDR3 sequence (DNA): TGCGCCAGCAGCTGGGGTTCGGGGCCCTACGAGCAGTACTTC.

J is TRBJ1-2 and V is TRBV19; weak D call: TRBD1 (5 bases). CDR1 is LNHDA, CDR2 SQIVND, per germline (reference sequence). The V gene lost 3 bases and the J gene lost 7 bases, with 24 bases spanning the gap. The CDR3 has 17 residues. The CDR3 sequence: CASSMGPRGSNVLGYTF. For the CDR3, the DNA is TGTGCCAGTAGTATGGGGCCCCGGGGATCCAACGTCCTTGGCTACACCTTC.

In this sample, this clonotype turned up many times. The chain employs TRBV4-3 and TRBJ1-4; the D is unclear. From germline, CDR1 is LGHNA and CDR2 YSLEER. The CDR3 consists of 13 residues. Trimming shortened V by 2 bases and J by 5 bases, and 6 bases separated the two germline ends. CDR3 amino acids: CASSQRSNEKLFF. CDR3 nucleotides: TGCGCCAGCAGCCAACGGTCGAATGAAAAACTGTTTTTT.

This clonotype has a handful of counts. The chain carries TRBV3-1 and TRBJ2-5, with TRBD2 matching over 7 bases. Germline V lookup: CDR1 LGHDT, CDR2 YNNKEL (reference sequence). The junction had 10 bases not matched to a gene; V was cut back by 1 base and J by 5 bases. This CDR3 is built from 16 residues. The CDR3 bases are TGTGCCAGCAGCCAAGTGCCGGCGGGAGTGCGGGAGACCCAGTACTTC. Translating it yields CASSQVPAGVRETQYF.

This clonotype appeared many times. The chain carries TRBV5-4 and TRBJ1-1; D remains ambiguous. V gave up 2 bases and J gave up 2 bases, with 7 bases separating them. Germline V gene data show CDR1 as SGHNT and CDR2 as YYREEE (reference sequence). The CDR3 extends over 13 amino acids. DNA for the CDR3: TGTGCCAGCAGCTTCCCCGGAAACACTGAAGCTTTCTTT. Encoded protein: CASSFPGNTEAFF.

This clonotype was counted ten times or more. V and J are TRBV29-1 and TRBJ1-2; TRBD1 agrees at 9 bases. The CDR3 has 13 residues. V shed 7 bases, J shed 8 bases, and the junction held 11 bases outside the gene matches. CDR1 is SQVTM and CDR2 is ANQGSEA in the germline V gene. DNA for the CDR3: TGCAGCGCCGATTTCACAGGGGGCCGGGGCTACACCTTC. Translation: CSADFTGGRGYTF.

At least ten counts were recorded for this clonotype. The CDR3 bases are TGTGCCAGCAGCTTAGGAGGGAGAACGAGAGAGACCCAGTACTTC. It specifies CASSLGGRTRETQYF. The chain combines TRBV11-1 with TRBJ2-5; D is possibly TRBD2 (5 bases). This CDR3 is built from 15 residues. Germline CDR1 is SGHAT and CDR2 is FQDESV (reference sequence). Trimming removed 1 base at V and 4 bases at J, with 13 bases between.

This clonotype was counted only a few times. The rearrangement links TRBV6-5 to TRBJ2-7, with 8 bases aligning to TRBD1. The length of the CDR3 is 14 residues. Germline V gene sequence: CDR1 MNHEY, CDR2 SVGAGI. The junction had 4 bases not matched to a gene; V was cut back by 4 bases and J by 2 bases. The CDR3 loop reads CASSFDRGAYEQYF. The CDR3 bases are TGTGCCAGCAGTTTCGACAGGGGCGCCTACGAGCAGTACTTC.

The sample holds many counts of this clonotype. A much bigger clone sits one base away, suggesting this may be a read error. The V and J genes are TRBV28 and TRBJ2-1, with D tentatively TRBD2 (7 bases). The CDR3 consists of 15 residues. CDR1 is MDHEN and CDR2 is SYDVKM in the germline V gene. Here the CDR3 reads CASTRGGEWINEQSF. The CDR3 nucleotides read TGTGCCAGCACCCGAGGGGGGGAGTGGATCAATGAGCAGTCCTTC.

By share of the sample, this clonotype is medium-sized. The chain links TRBV6-2 or TRBV6-3 to TRBJ2-2, with 8 nucleotides matching TRBD1. Germline V gives CDR1 MNHEY, CDR2 SVGEGT. The CDR3 is 16 residues long. After removal of 5 bases from V and 1 base from J, the junction contained 6 bases not matched to a gene. CDR3 DNA: TGTGCCAGCAGTCCTCAGGGGGCGCGGAACACCGGGGAGCTGTTTTTT. Its protein product is CASSPQGARNTGELFF.

This clonotype was found many times. The CDR3 region has the DNA TGTGCCAGCACCCCCGGGGGCTCCTACGAGCAGTACTTC. As protein: CASTPGGSYEQYF. J is TRBJ2-7 and V is TRBV7-9; possibly TRBD2 for D (6 bases). The CDR3 loop spans 13 amino acids. CDR1 is SEHNR and CDR2 is FQNEAQ in the germline V gene (reference sequence). The ends were cut back, 7 bases at V and 0 bases at J, with 10 bases in the middle.

The chain carries TRBV7-6 and TRBJ2-7; TRBD2 matches at 8 bases. V was clipped by 5 bases and J by 6 bases; unmatched bases: 6. This CDR3 spans 13 amino acids. CDR1 is SGHVS and CDR2 is FNYEAQ in the germline V gene. The chain's CDR3 is CASSPGLAREQYF. The CDR3 coding sequence is TGTGCCAGCAGCCCCGGACTAGCCCGCGAGCAGTACTTC.

J is TRBJ2-1 and V is TRBV4-3; a weak D match, TRBD2 (6 bases). Per the germline V gene, CDR1 is LGHNA and CDR2 is YSLEER. This CDR3 is built from 15 residues. Trimming shortened V by 1 base and J by 4 bases, and 11 bases separated the two germline ends. The CDR3 nucleotides read TGCGCCAGCAGCCAAGTTGCTAGCGAGTACAATGAGCAGTTCTTC. This translates into CASSQVASEYNEQFF.

This clonotype was seen at least ten times. The chain uses TRBV2 and TRBJ1-5; the D gene is possibly TRBD1 (6 bases). Per the germline V gene, CDR1 is SNHLY and CDR2 is FYNNEI. Trimming took off 3 bases at V and 7 bases at J, with 13 bases between the two ends. The CDR3 runs 14 residues. The CDR3 coding sequence is TGTGCCAGCAGTGACACAGGGTTAGAACAGCCCCAGCATTTT. Translated: CASSDTGLEQPQHF.

This rearrangement joins TRBV2 to TRBJ2-1; 7 bases fit TRBD2. Trimming at V came to 1 base and at J to 3 bases, leaving 12 bases not matched to a gene. The germline CDR1 and CDR2 sequences are SNHLY and FYNNEI. This CDR3 region has 18 residues. The CDR3 region is CASSEGGSLSGNYNEQFF. CDR3 in DNA: TGTGCCAGCAGTGAAGGGGGCTCCTTAAGCGGGAACTACAATGAGCAGTTCTTC.

This clonotype was picked up one time. A much larger clone lies a single base off, so this may be a read error. The gene calls are TRBV5-1 and TRBJ2-5, with 7 nucleotides matching TRBD1. Germline V gives CDR1 SGHRS, CDR2 YFSETQ. This CDR3 spans 13 amino acids. CDR3 in amino acids: CASRTGTEDTQYF. The DNA for the CDR3 is TGCGCCAGCAGGACGGGGACAGAAGACACCCAGTACTTC.

This clonotype occurred many times. The chain combines TRBV5-1 with TRBJ2-3; D is ambiguous. The V gene lost 1 base and the J gene lost 1 base, with 10 bases spanning the gap. This CDR3 contains 15 residues. CDR1 and CDR2 (germline): SGHRS, YFSETQ. DNA for the CDR3: TGCGCCAGCAGCTTGTTTTGGACCCGCACAGATACGCAGTATTTT. It translates to CASSLFWTRTDTQYF.